The 15 T cell receptor beta chains reported below all come from one sample, sequenced in a study of blood T cell repertoires in COVID-19. Clones were sequenced by immunoSEQ multiplex PCR, and TCRdb holds only the in-frame ones, with some missing. The sample consists of about 91,000 clones, just over 85% of them appearing once. The sequenced sample was peripheral blood. These receptors all come from a woman between 65 and 79 years old with acute or convalescent COVID-19.

The genes are TRBV19 and TRBJ1-5; a possible D gene is TRBD1 (5 bases). Trimming shortened V by 3 bases and J by 0 bases, and 18 bases separated the two germline ends. The CDR3 is 18 residues long. Per germline, CDR1 LNHDA and CDR2 SQIVND (reference sequence). CDR3 sequence reads: CASSILPGISYSNQPQHF. CDR3 sequence (DNA): TGTGCCAGTAGTATTCTTCCAGGGATTTCATATAGCAATCAGCCCCAGCATTTT.

This chain joins TRBV11-2 and TRBJ1-1; D call uncertain. Trimming stripped 2 bases from V and 3 bases from J, with 10 bases between. Germline V gene lookup returns CDR1 SGHAT and CDR2 FQNNGV. The CDR3 has 14 residues. The CDR3 DNA sequence: TGTGCCAGCAGCTTAATTTTGTCGTACACTGAAGCTTTCTTT. Residues: CASSLILSYTEAFF.

In regard to this clone: One end of the junction varies from germline; a read error may be responsible. The J gene is TRBJ2-4, the V gene TRBV2; D may be TRBD1 (6 bases). Germline loops: CDR1 SNHLY, CDR2 FYNNEI. This CDR3 region has 12 residues. DNA for the CDR3: TGTGCCAGCAGTTGGGACAAAGACATTCAGTACTTC. This codes for CASSWDKDIQYF.

The V and J genes are TRBV27 and TRBJ2-7, with 7 bases aligning to TRBD2. After removal of 7 bases from V and 2 bases from J, the junction contained 14 bases not matched to a gene. This CDR3 is built from 16 residues. CDR1 and CDR2 from the germline V gene are MNHEY and SMNVEV (reference sequence). CDR3 nucleotides: TGTGCCAGCAAAAGGCGCATTCTAGCGGAGGCCTACGAGCAGTACTTC. Translating it yields CASKRRILAEAYEQYF.

This clone has only one observation. The chain has TRBV6-1 and TRBJ1-5, with D perhaps TRBD1 (5 bases). This CDR3 has 13 residues. V shed 3 bases and J shed 6 bases, with 9 bases lying between them. The germline V gene encodes CDR1 MNHNS and CDR2 SASEGT. The CDR3 is CASSDVGGQPQHF. The CDR3 nucleotides read TGTGCCAGCAGTGATGTCGGGGGTCAGCCCCAGCATTTT.

This clone was observed once. The chain uses TRBV27 and TRBJ2-7, with 9 bases aligning to TRBD2. Trimming at V came to 5 bases and at J to 0 bases, leaving 8 bases not matched to a gene. The CDR3 length is 16 residues. Germline CDR1 and CDR2: MNHEY and SMNVEV (reference sequence). The DNA of the CDR3 is TGTGCCAGCAGTCACGATAGCGGGAGTCGCTCCTACGAGCAGTACTTC. Its translation: CASSHDSGSRSYEQYF.

The J gene is TRBJ1-2, the V gene TRBV19, with D possibly TRBD1 on 6 matching bases. Germline loops: CDR1 LNHDA, CDR2 SQIVND (reference sequence). Trimming left V 0 bases short and J 2 bases short, with 19 bases between. The CDR3 has 18 amino acids. CDR3 amino acids: CASSIDPAGAATNYGYTF. The CDR3 DNA follows: TGTGCCAGTAGTATAGATCCAGCAGGGGCGGCCACCAACTATGGCTACACCTTC. The variable domain in full, with the rest retrieved from reference TRBV19 and TRBJ1-2, is DGGITQSPKYLFRKEGQNVTLSCEQNLNHDAMYWYRQDPGQGLRLIYYSQIVNDFQKGDIAEGYSVSREKKESFPLTVTSAQKNPTAFYLCASSIDPAGAATNYGYTFGSGTRLTVV.

The rearrangement uses TRBV27 and TRBJ1-5, with D possibly matching TRBD1 (6 bases). The germline V gene encodes CDR1 MNHEY and CDR2 SMNVEV (reference sequence). The CDR3 length is 16 residues. V was trimmed by 3 bases and J by 3 bases, leaving 15 bases between them. In DNA, the CDR3 is TGTGCCAGCAGTTTGACCAGCGGGGGCAACAATCAGCCCCAGCATTTT. Translated: CASSLTSGGNNQPQHF.

This clone appeared once. The V and J genes are TRBV5-1 and TRBJ1-3; 7 nucleotides line up with TRBD1. Losses at the gene ends were 4 bases for V and 1 base for J; bases not matched to a gene: 8. This CDR3 spans 16 amino acids. Germline-derived CDR1 and CDR2 are SGHRS and YFSETQ. DNA of the CDR3: TGCGCCAGCAGCCTCGGACAGGTTGAATCTGGAAACACCATATATTTT. It specifies CASSLGQVESGNTIYF.

The chain has TRBV28 and TRBJ2-7; D remains ambiguous. The CDR3 totals 13 residues. The V gene's germline CDR1 is MDHEN and CDR2 SYDVKM. V lost 1 base and J lost 1, with 5 bases in between. As DNA, the CDR3 is TGTGCCAGCAGTTTATACGGTTCCTACGAGCAGTACTTC. Protein sequence: CASSLYGSYEQYF. The whole variable domain, remainder taken from reference TRBV28 and TRBJ2-7, is DVKVTQSSRYLVKRTGEKVFLECVQDMDHENMFWYRQDPGLGLRLIYFSYDVKMKEKGDIPEGYSVSREKKERFSLILESASTNQTSMYLCASSLYGSYEQYFGPGTRLTVT.

This clone was observed a handful of times. The gene calls are TRBV28 and TRBJ2-1; 7 positions agree with TRBD2. The CDR3 totals 12 residues. Germline V gene sequence: CDR1 MDHEN, CDR2 SYDVKM. After removal of 4 bases from V and 9 bases from J, the junction contained 3 bases not matched to a gene. The CDR3 DNA is TGTGCCAGCAGTTCACTAGCGCGTGAGCAGTTCTTC. It codes for CASSSLAREQFF.

The chain joins TRBV5-4 to TRBJ2-5, with a tentative D call TRBD1 (5 bases). Trimming stripped 1 base from V and 2 bases from J, with 12 bases between. Germline V gives CDR1 SGHNT, CDR2 YYREEE (reference sequence). This CDR3 spans 15 amino acids. The DNA of the CDR3 is TGTGCCAGCAGCTTGCCAGGGTGGGGTCAAGAGACCCAGTACTTC. It translates to CASSLPGWGQETQYF.

This rearrangement joins TRBV5-1 to TRBJ1-1; 7 bases match TRBD1. The CDR3 covers 15 residues. CDR1 and CDR2 from the germline V gene are SGHRS and YFSETQ. The V segment lost 4 bases and the J segment 3 bases; nucleotides outside the gene matches: 9. The CDR3 sequence: CASSNGGRGDTEAFF. For the CDR3, the DNA is TGCGCCAGCAGCAATGGTGGCAGGGGGGACACTGAAGCTTTCTTT.

This chain links TRBV24-1 with TRBJ1-4; D is perhaps TRBD1 (6 bases). The V end lost 4 bases, the J end lost 4 bases, and 9 bases lay between the germline ends. The CDR3 spans 14 residues. The germline V gene has CDR1 KGHDR and CDR2 SFDVKD. The DNA for the CDR3 is TGTGCCACCAGTGACGGACAGTATAATGAAAAACTGTTTTTT. Encoded protein: CATSDGQYNEKLFF.

V gene TRBV3-1 (or the pseudogene TRBV3-2) combines with J gene TRBJ1-2; 10 bases agree with TRBD1. The V and J ends lost 2 bases and 7 bases, in that order; junction bases with no gene match: 10. The CDR3 spans 16 residues. Germline CDR1 LGHDT, CDR2 YNNKEL (reference sequence). CDR3 amino acids: CASSQQMGGTGAGYTF. The CDR3 bases are TGTGCCAGCAGCCAACAAATGGGGGGGACAGGGGCTGGCTACACCTTC.